Reported below is one T cell receptor beta chain. This sample stems from a study of control samples from healthy donors and cancer patients. Using immunoSEQ multiplex PCR, the repertoire was profiled, and TCRdb retains in-frame clones only, with some absent. The sample carries some 100,000 clones, about 86% recorded once. Per germline, CDR1 SQVTM and CDR2 ANQGSEA. Trimming removed 6 bases from V and 4 bases from J; junction bases left unmatched: 5. There are 13 residues in the CDR3. Material for sequencing was blood. The TCR originated in a woman aged 45-65 years in good health. The chain joins TRBV29-1 to TRBJ1-3; 8 bases map to TRBD1. The CDR3 DNA reads as TGCAGCGTGTCGGACAGGGCCGGAAACACCATATATTTT. Protein product: CSVSDRAGNTIYF.